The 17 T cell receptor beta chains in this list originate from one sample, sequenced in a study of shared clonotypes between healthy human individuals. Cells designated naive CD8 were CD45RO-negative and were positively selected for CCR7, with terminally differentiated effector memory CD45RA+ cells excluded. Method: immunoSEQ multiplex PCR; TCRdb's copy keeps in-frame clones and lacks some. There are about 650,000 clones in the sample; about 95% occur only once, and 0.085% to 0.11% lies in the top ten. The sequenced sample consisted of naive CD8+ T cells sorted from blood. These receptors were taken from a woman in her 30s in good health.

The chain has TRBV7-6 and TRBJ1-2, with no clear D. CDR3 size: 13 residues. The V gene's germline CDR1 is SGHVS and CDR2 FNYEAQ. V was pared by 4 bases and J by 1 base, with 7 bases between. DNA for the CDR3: TGTGCCAGCAGCTCCGAGATTAACTATGGCTACACCTTC. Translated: CASSSEINYGYTF.

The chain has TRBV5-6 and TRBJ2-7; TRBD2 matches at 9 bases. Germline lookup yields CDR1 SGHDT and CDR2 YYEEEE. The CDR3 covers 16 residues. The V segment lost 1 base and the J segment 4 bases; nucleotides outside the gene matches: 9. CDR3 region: CASSLLLASGTYEQYF. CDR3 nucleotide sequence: TGTGCCAGCAGCTTGTTACTCGCTAGCGGGACGTACGAGCAGTACTTC.

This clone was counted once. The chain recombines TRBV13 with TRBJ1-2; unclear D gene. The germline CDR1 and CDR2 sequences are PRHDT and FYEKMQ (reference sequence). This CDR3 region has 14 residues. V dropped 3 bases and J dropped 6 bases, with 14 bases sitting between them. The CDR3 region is CASSFAGSGDGYTF. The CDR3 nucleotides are TGTGCCAGCAGCTTCGCCGGATCAGGTGATGGCTACACCTTC.

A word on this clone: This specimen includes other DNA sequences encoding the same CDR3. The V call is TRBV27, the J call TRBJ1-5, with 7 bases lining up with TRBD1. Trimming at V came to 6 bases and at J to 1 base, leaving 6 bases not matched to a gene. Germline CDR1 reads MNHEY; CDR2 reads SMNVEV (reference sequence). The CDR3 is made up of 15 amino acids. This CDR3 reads CASSLGQPSNQPQHF. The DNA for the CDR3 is TGTGCCAGCAGCCTGGGACAGCCCAGCAATCAGCCCCAGCATTTT.

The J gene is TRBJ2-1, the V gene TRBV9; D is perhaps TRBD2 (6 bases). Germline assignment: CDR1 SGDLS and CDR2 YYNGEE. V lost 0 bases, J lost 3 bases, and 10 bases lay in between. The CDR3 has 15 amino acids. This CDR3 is CASSVEGGDYNEQFF. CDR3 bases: TGTGCCAGCAGCGTAGAAGGCGGGGACTACAATGAGCAGTTCTTC. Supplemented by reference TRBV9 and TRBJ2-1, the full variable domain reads DSGVTQTPKHLITATGQRVTLRCSPRSGDLSVYWYQQSLDQGLQFLIQYYNGEERAKGNILERFSAQQFPDLHSELNLSSLELGDSALYFCASSVEGGDYNEQFFGPGTRLTVL.

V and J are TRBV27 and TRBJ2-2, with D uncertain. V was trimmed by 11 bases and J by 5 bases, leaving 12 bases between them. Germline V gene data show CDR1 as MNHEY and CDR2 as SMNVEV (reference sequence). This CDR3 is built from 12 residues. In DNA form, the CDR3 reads TGTGCCGTCCTGTTAGAAACCGGGGAGCTGTTTTTT. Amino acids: CAVLLETGELFF.

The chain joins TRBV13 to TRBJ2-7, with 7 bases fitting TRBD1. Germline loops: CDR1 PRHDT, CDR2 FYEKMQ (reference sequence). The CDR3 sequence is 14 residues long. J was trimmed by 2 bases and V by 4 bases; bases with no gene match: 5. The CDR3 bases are TGTGCCAGCAGCTCCGGACAGGAGCCCTACGAGCAGTACTTC. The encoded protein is CASSSGQEPYEQYF.

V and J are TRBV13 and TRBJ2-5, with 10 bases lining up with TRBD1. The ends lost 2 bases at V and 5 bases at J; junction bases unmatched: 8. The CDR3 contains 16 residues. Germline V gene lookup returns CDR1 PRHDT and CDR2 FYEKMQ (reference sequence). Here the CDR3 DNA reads TGTGCCAGCAGCTTAAAAGGACAGGGGGTGCCGGAGACCCAGTACTTC. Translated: CASSLKGQGVPETQYF.

CDR3 DNA sequence: TGTGCCAGTAGTGCGGGACAGGGGATTAACTATGGCTACACCTTC. As protein: CASSAGQGINYGYTF. The V and J genes are TRBV19 and TRBJ1-2; 10 nucleotides match TRBD1. The CDR3 covers 15 residues. Per the germline V gene, CDR1 is LNHDA and CDR2 is SQIVND (reference sequence). The V gene end was trimmed by 5 bases and the J gene end by 1 base; junction bases not matched to a gene: 4.

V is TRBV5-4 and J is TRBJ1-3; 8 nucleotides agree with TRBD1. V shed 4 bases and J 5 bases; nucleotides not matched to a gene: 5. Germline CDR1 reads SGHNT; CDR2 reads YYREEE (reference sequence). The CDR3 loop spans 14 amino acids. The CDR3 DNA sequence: TGTGCCAGCAGCCCAGGACAGGGTCGAAACACCATATATTTT. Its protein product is CASSPGQGRNTIYF.

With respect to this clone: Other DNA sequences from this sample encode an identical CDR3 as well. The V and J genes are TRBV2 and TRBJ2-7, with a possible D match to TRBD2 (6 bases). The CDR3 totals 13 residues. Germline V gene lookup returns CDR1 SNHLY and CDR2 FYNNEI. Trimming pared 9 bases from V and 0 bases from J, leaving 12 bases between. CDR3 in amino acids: CASRDSNSYEQYF. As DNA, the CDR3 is TGTGCCAGTCGGGACTCCAACTCCTACGAGCAGTACTTC.

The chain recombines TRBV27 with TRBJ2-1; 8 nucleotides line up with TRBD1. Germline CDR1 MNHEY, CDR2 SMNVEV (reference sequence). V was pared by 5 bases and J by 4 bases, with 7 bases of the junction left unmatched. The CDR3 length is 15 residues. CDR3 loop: CASSGGQEVYNEQFF. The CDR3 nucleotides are TGTGCCAGCAGTGGGGGACAGGAAGTATACAATGAGCAGTTCTTC.

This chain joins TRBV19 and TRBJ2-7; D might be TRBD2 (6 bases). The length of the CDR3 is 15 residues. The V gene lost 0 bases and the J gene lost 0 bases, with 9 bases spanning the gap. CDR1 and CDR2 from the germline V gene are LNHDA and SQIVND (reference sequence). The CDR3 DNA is TGTGCCAGTAGTATAGATGGCGGGACCTCCTACGAGCAGTACTTC. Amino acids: CASSIDGGTSYEQYF.

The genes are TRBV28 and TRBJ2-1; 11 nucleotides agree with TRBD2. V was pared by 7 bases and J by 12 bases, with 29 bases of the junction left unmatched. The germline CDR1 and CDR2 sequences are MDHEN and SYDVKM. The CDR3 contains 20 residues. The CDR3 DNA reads TGTGCCAGCACCGCGTTGGACCCCGAAGCCGGGACTAGCGGTCACCGCGGGCAGTTCTTC. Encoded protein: CASTALDPEAGTSGHRGQFF.

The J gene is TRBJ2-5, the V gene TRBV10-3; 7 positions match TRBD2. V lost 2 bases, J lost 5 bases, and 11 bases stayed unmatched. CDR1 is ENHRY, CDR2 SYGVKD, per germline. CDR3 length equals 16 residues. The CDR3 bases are TGTGCCATCAGTGAGCCTACGCGGGAGAGGGGCGAGACCCAGTACTTC. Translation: CAISEPTRERGETQYF.

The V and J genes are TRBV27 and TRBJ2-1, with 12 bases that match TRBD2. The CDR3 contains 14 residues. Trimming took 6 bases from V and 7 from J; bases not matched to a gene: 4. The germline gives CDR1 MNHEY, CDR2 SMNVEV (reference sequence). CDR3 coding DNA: TGTGCCAGCAGCCAGGGGACTAGCGGGAATGAGCAGTTCTTC. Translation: CASSQGTSGNEQFF.

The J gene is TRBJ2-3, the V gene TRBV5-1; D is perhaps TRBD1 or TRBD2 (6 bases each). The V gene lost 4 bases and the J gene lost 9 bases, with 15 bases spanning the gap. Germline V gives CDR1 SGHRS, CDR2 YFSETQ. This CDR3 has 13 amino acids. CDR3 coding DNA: TGCGCCAGCAGCACCCCGAGGGGGGACACGCAGTATTTT. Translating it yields CASSTPRGDTQYF.